This T cell receptor beta chain derives from a study of CD8 T cells in ankylosing spondylitis. Each CDR3 protein is one row after TCRdb ran MiXCR on the 5' RACE reads. This table has around 300,000 distinct CDR3 sequences, 11% appearing once. The CDR3 covers 13 residues. Per germline, CDR1 SGHTA and CDR2 FQGTGA. This clonotype was observed at least ten times. Its cognate antigen is unknown. At one end, the junction sequence differs from germline, possibly due to a read error. Study-wide points: Disease-linked clones proved CD8+ and comparatively uncommon in peripheral blood. Earlier work had already found some motif variants in reactive arthritis synovial fluid and blood. Enrichment of disease-linked clones was reportedly significant in matched ankylosing spondylitis synovial fluid. Ankylosing spondylitis blood appeared to be characterized by a TCR beta motif of roughly eight highly homologous variants.

Material for sequencing was blood, either unsorted or a sorted T cell fraction (not recorded which). The J gene is TRBJ2-3, the V gene TRBV7-3, with D tentatively TRBD2 (7 bases). The TCR originated in a female donor with ankylosing spondylitis or in good health (not recorded which). CDR3 protein: CASSLTGEGDQHF. CDR3 nucleotide sequence: TGTGCCAGCAGCTTAACGGGGGAGGGGGATCAACATTTT.